Sequencing of this T cell receptor (beta chain) was carried out in a study of cytomegalovirus exposure and HLA in healthy donors (dated by TCRdb to about 2017). A note on the overall study: In an earlier analysis of under 600 of the donors, 250 to 300 Gb of sequence data and 90 million to 130 million unique TCR beta sequences from roughly 200 million T cells were reported. Rather than using new phenotypic data, the later analysis identified candidate immune exposures from TCR beta sequences and from how often those sequences occurred across donors. In a later analysis, previously published TCR beta repertoires from fewer than 750 donors were re-analyzed and high-resolution HLA genotyping was added so that TCR occurrence patterns could be studied. The study combined high-throughput TCR immunosequencing, statistical association of individual TCRs with disease status, and machine learning to predict cytomegalovirus infection status. To decide whether each TCR beta V gene segment behaved as functional or pseudogenic, an earlier analysis of fewer than 750 of the donors relied on high-throughput TCR beta sequencing. Among several hundred genotyped donors of the cohort, an average of around 240,000 unique TCR beta nucleotide sequences was sequenced per donor, of which roughly 18% were non-productive. Of the approximately 400 genotyped donors, about 80% fell in the genetic ancestry cluster associated with self-reported Caucasian donors. Four or five DR-DQ haplotypes were handled as single units for association and clustering, since linkage in the cohort was strong. The study profiled the T cell repertoires of 500 to 800 subjects by immunosequencing and related them to cytomegalovirus serostatus. HLA typing covered class I and class II loci at four-digit resolution. Donor age, sex, ethnicity and CMV serostatus were collected together with the repertoire data. About 320 gigabases of sequencing data and roughly 90 million unique TCR sequences were included in an early release covering over 600 HLA-typed donors. Genome-wide SNP genotypes for about 65% of the 666 donors were used in a later genetic analysis, which treated that subset as a discovery cohort. The study aimed to test whether cataloging public T cell receptors could reveal signatures of past pathogen exposure. Typing coverage differed by locus: A, B, C, DRB1 and DQB1 were typed in roughly 620-630 donors, DQA1 in 500 to 550, DPA1 in 606, and DPB1 in 400 to 490. Along with the approximately 700-subject first cohort, a separate validation cohort of over a hundred different subjects was used. All discovery cohort repertoires had been generated using a single sequencing platform.

In total, around 600 healthy bone marrow donors made up the cohort. At the time of sampling, every cohort member was nominally healthy, though immune exposures that went unrecorded were likely present. The donor tested CMV seronegative, placing the donor among the 352 seronegative members of the cohort. Each donor provided a peripheral blood sample, and peripheral blood mononuclear cells were used for TCR beta sequencing. Genomic DNA was extracted from the blood cell samples with the Qiagen DNeasy Blood Extraction Kit. What the work shows at the level of the full study, not this receptor alone: In an earlier analysis of 587 of the donors, most TCR beta V segments appeared in productive rearrangements about 87% or about 30% of the time, broadly matching IMGT annotations. Because the 87-base-pair reads could not distinguish some IMGT-functional V segments, including TRBV6-2 and TRBV6-3, those segments were excluded. The study listed approximately 150 TCR beta chains as associated with cytomegalovirus. In a later analysis, several top co-occurrence clusters were reported to appear linked to parvovirus B19, influenza, CMV and Epstein-Barr virus. Compared with the 666-donor mean, donors in an Asian-associated ancestry cluster had fewer N-insertions in productive TCRs, according to a later genetic analysis. HLA typing was unavailable for some donors at each locus, so association tests used only the typed subset. In a later analysis, about 17,000 TCR beta sequences were associated with specific HLA alleles at a false discovery rate of 0.05. Cytomegalovirus status was reported to be diagnosed by the classifier with high specificity and sensitivity in both the original and validation cohorts. A group of highly shared sequence variants was considered likely to be a technical artifact of the sequencing pipeline. Linkage disequilibrium might explain the correlated functional status among segregating V segments, but an unknown experimental factor could not be ruled out. The cohort was sequenced for TCR beta chains only, and without alpha or paired-chain data the features that could be detected were limited. A further reported finding was that TCR beta sequences accurately predicted the HLA-A and HLA-B alleles for most subjects in the first cohort. In vitro tests confirmed that a few of the cytomegalovirus-associated TCR beta chains recognize cytomegalovirus antigens. Most TCR sequences were seen in very few donors, while some public TCRs were found in many individuals. According to a later analysis, most CMV-associated TCR beta chains appeared to be HLA-restricted, and the HLA associations seemed to be driven largely by CMV exposure. A later genetic analysis associated a missense DCLRE1C variant with V-gene and J-gene trimming of TCR beta chains, and an independent cohort replicated the association. It was suggested by the authors that the approach could potentially be generalized to other disease states and immunological phenotypes. The earlier analysis of some 560 of the donors excluded 15 to 20 rarely observed V segments, including chromosome 9 orphons, because counts were too low. The only immune exposure information available for the cohort was CMV serostatus. The presence/absence analyses assumed that sequencing depth was roughly uniform across donors, and that assumption may not be true. According to a later analysis, TCR association rates differed among HLA loci, with DRB1 alleles showing the most associated TCRs and HLA-C alleles showing the fewest. A later analysis found that HLA-associated TCR beta chains were more clonally expanded and had lower generation probabilities than equally common non-associated chains. Assigning TCR associations to individual alleles was difficult when HLA alleles, especially DR and DQ, strongly co-occurred.

The CDR3 sequence holds 14 residues, the cysteine and phenylalanine included. Of all the DNA, just the CDR3 is kept, 42 bases in frame from base 1. Looking up the germline V gene yields CDR1 SQVTM and CDR2 ANQGSEA. The library was generated by the immunoSEQ multiplex PCR assay. For the multiplex PCR, a mixture combining 60 forward primers for TCR Vbeta segments and 13 reverse primers for TCR Jbeta segments was used. Amplification of the CDR3 region of rearranged TCR beta genes was performed with a multiplex PCR assay on genomic DNA. The Illumina HiSeq System was used to sequence the amplified TCR beta libraries as 87-base-pair reads. Per the source publication's procedure: A later analysis tallied roughly 78 million unique TCR beta chains across the 660 or so repertoires, and about 12 million of those chains were shared by two or more donors. Raw reads were error-corrected and collapsed into unique sequences by a nearest-neighbor algorithm in which closely related sequences were merged to remove PCR and sequencing errors. CDR3 sequences were aligned to IMGT reference sequences to assign V, D and J gene segments. For a sequence to be retained, a match of at least six nucleotides was required to both a V gene segment and a J gene segment. A rearrangement was called productive if the CDR3 had no stop codons and remained in frame with V and J, and every other rearrangement was called non-productive. CDR3 was defined by IMGT convention, running from the second conserved V-encoded cysteine to the conserved J-encoded phenylalanine. The earlier analysis of some 600 of the donors excluded sequences that lacked an unambiguous match to a single V gene segment. In an earlier analysis of approximately 500 of the donors, a V segment was called functional when productive rearrangements were above 56.7%, and segregating when the standard deviation between donors exceeded 5%. To diagnose cytomegalovirus status from the catalog of TCR beta chain sequences, a statistical classification framework was built. A later analysis assigned V and J genes by comparing TCR nucleotide sequences with IMGT/GENE-DB human TR gene sequences. Using the TCRdist pipeline, a later analysis assigned CDR3 sequences along with most-parsimonious VDJ recombination scenarios. In a later analysis, each TCR beta chain was defined by its CDR3 amino acid sequence together with its V-gene family, and reads lacking a unique V-gene family were excluded. To address suspected cross-contamination and a sequencing artifact, a later analysis removed under 600 highly shared, low-generation-probability nucleotide sequences. In a later analysis, a clonal expansion index was calculated for each public chain from normalized within-repertoire ranks of inferred template counts. A later analysis computed generation probabilities with a VDJ recombination model fitted to out-of-frame rearrangements, and checked the results against IGoR. In a later analysis, TCR-TCR, TCR-HLA and TCR-CMV co-occurrence was scored with hypergeometric tests, and a repertoire-size bias correction was applied to TCR pairs. To estimate false discovery rates, a later analysis permuted the HLA or CMV assignments 20 times. A later analysis grouped co-occurring TCRs with DBSCAN, adding TCRdist sequence similarity when clustering within HLA-allele-positive subsets. Repertoires with fewer than 30,000 or more than 120,000 public chains, plus five repertoires with anomalous nucleotide sharing, were excluded from co-occurrence clustering. TCRdb retrieved this table from immuneACCESS and kept in-frame rearrangements only. Not all clones are present; in checked studies, unresolved V genes account for under half, and no reason is known for the remainder. V and J calls and clone size are those listed in that table; D and trimming were worked out from the DNA. This sample's table lists about 130,000 clones. Of the sample, under 2% falls within the top ten clones.

A note on this clone: Its antigen is still unknown.

Recombination linked TRBV29-1 to TRBJ2-5; the D segment cannot be called with confidence. The J call is doubtful: the DNA matches TRBJ2-7 better. This sequence was found in a man aged 18 to 30 in good health and CMV-seronegative. Source material: PBMCs. Here the CDR3 is given as CSVEAPSGSYEQYF. The nucleotide sequence is TGCAGCGTTGAGGCCCCTAGTGGCTCCTACGAGCAGTACTTC.